The 13 T cell receptor beta chains below were found in one sample sequenced in a study of CD8+ T cells in alopecia areata. Treatment meaning: oral pan-JAK inhibitor, 5-10 mg twice daily. Extracted RNA was reverse transcribed, and the resulting cDNA served as sequencing template. Sequenced by immunoSEQ multiplex PCR; TCRdb stores in-frame clones only, minus some. The table shows roughly 200,000 clones, with around 50% occurring only once. Specimen: CD8+ T cells sorted from blood, collected at week 24, from a patient treated with tofacitinib. The origin of the receptors is a human donor with alopecia areata.

The V and J genes are TRBV27 and TRBJ2-1; D remains ambiguous. CDR1 is MNHEY and CDR2 is SMNVEV in the germline V gene (reference sequence). V was cut by 7 bases and J by 7 bases, with 17 bases left in between. The CDR3 runs 14 residues. The CDR3 loop reads CASTPGGDWNEQFF. Written as DNA, the CDR3 is TGTGCCAGCACTCCAGGCGGAGATTGGAATGAGCAGTTCTTC.

This clone has a single count. The V call is TRBV21-1, the J call TRBJ2-7; TRBD2 was called by the table and not checked on the DNA. TRBV21-1 is a recognized pseudogene. The CDR3 consists of 12 residues. This chain's CDR3 is CASSKRPYEQYF. DNA for the CDR3: TGTGCCAGCAGCAAACGTCCCTACGAGCAGTACTTC.

The chain uses TRBV4-1 and TRBJ2-7, with D perhaps being TRBD1 or TRBD2 (5 bases each). This CDR3 is built from 13 residues. The V end lost 4 bases, the J end lost 5 bases, and 12 bases lay between the germline ends. Germline V gene data show CDR1 as MGHRA and CDR2 as YSYEKL. The CDR3 nucleotides read TGCGCCAGCAGCCGTTGGGGGTTCCACGAGCAGTACTTC. Its translation: CASSRWGFHEQYF.

This clone turned up a few times. The V gene is TRBV19, the J gene TRBJ1-3; D call uncertain. Trimming took off 5 bases at V and 1 base at J, with 12 bases between the two ends. CDR3 length: 15 residues. Per germline, CDR1 LNHDA and CDR2 SQIVND (reference sequence). CDR3 amino acids: CASSLAVTSGNTIYF. DNA of the CDR3: TGTGCCAGTAGTCTAGCGGTCACTTCTGGAAACACCATATATTTT.

This clone was observed a single time. V and J are TRBV14 and TRBJ1-2; D may be TRBD1 (5 bases). Trimming shortened V by 3 bases and J by 2 bases, and 13 bases separated the two germline ends. The CDR3 contains 15 residues. Germline values: CDR1 SGHDN, CDR2 FVKESK. CDR3 DNA: TGTGCCAGCAGCCAGGGACCATTGGGGAACTATGGCTACACCTTC. This sequence encodes CASSQGPLGNYGYTF.

J is TRBJ2-7 and V is TRBV2; D is perhaps TRBD1 or TRBD2 (5 bases each). The CDR3 runs to 15 residues. Germline CDR1 is SNHLY and CDR2 is FYNNEI. V was trimmed by 7 bases and J by 4 bases, leaving 20 bases between them. The CDR3 DNA reads TGTGCCAGCAAGGACATTGACGGAGGACCTTACGAGCAGTACTTC. Translating gives CASKDIDGGPYEQYF.

V usage is TRBV11-2 and J usage is TRBJ1-2; D not certain. This CDR3 spans 13 amino acids. CDR1 is SGHAT and CDR2 is FQNNGV in the germline V gene. The V end lost 0 bases, the J end lost 4 bases, and 6 bases lay between the germline ends. CDR3 region: CASSLETVYGYTF. As DNA, the CDR3 is TGTGCCAGCAGCTTAGAAACAGTCTATGGCTACACCTTC. The variable domain in full, completed from reference TRBV11-2 and TRBJ1-2, reads EAGVAQSPRYKIIEKRQSVAFWCNPISGHATLYWYQQILGQGPKLLIQFQNNGVVDDSQLPKDRFSAERLKGVDSTLKIQPAKLEDSAVYLCASSLETVYGYTFGSGTRLTVV.

There are a few counts of this clone. The chain combines TRBV7-9 with TRBJ2-1; D unresolved. From germline, CDR1 is SEHNR and CDR2 FQNEAQ (reference sequence). The CDR3 spans 15 residues. Trimming took 1 base from V and 2 from J, leaving 9 bases between them. The CDR3 nucleotides read TGTGCCAGCAGCTTAGGCGGATCCCCCTACAATGAGCAGTTCTTC. It is translated as CASSLGGSPYNEQFF.

The chain links TRBV5-1 to TRBJ1-2; no clear D gene. CDR1 and CDR2 from the germline V gene are SGHRS and YFSETQ. The CDR3 runs 12 residues. Trimming pared 7 bases from V and 6 bases from J, leaving 13 bases between. The CDR3 reads CASGLGRDGYTF. Written as DNA, the CDR3 is TGCGCCAGCGGATTGGGCCGGGATGGCTACACCTTC.

DNA for the CDR3: TGCGCCAGCAGCTGGACAGGGGGAGGAAACGAGCAGTACTTC. This encodes CASSWTGGGNEQYF. J is TRBJ2-7 and V is TRBV5-1; 10 bases match TRBD1. Germline loops: CDR1 SGHRS, CDR2 YFSETQ. The CDR3 contains 14 residues. After removal of 3 bases from V and 5 bases from J, the junction contained 5 bases not matched to a gene.

The V gene is TRBV2, the J gene TRBJ1-4; D is ambiguous. Germline V gene lookup returns CDR1 SNHLY and CDR2 FYNNEI. Trimming pared 6 bases from V and 10 bases from J, leaving 9 bases between. This CDR3 is built from 11 residues. The CDR3 DNA is TGTGCCAGCAGCGGGAGTTTAAAACTGTTTTTT. This gives the protein CASSGSLKLFF.

The chain carries TRBV4-1 and TRBJ2-2; D is ambiguous. There are 15 residues in the CDR3. Deletions cut 0 bases from V and 3 bases from J, with 8 bases between. From germline, CDR1 is MGHRA and CDR2 YSYEKL. In DNA, the CDR3 is TGCGCCAGCAGCCAAGATGGTTCGTACACCGGGGAGCTGTTTTTT. Protein product: CASSQDGSYTGELFF.

The chain employs TRBV5-1 and TRBJ2-7; 7 positions agree with TRBD1. The CDR3 runs 15 residues. Trimming took 2 bases from V and 1 from J; bases not matched to a gene: 6. Germline V CDR1 and CDR2: SGHRS, YFSETQ. CDR3: CASSFGTASSYEQYF. The CDR3 DNA reads as TGCGCCAGCAGCTTCGGGACAGCCAGTTCCTACGAGCAGTACTTC.